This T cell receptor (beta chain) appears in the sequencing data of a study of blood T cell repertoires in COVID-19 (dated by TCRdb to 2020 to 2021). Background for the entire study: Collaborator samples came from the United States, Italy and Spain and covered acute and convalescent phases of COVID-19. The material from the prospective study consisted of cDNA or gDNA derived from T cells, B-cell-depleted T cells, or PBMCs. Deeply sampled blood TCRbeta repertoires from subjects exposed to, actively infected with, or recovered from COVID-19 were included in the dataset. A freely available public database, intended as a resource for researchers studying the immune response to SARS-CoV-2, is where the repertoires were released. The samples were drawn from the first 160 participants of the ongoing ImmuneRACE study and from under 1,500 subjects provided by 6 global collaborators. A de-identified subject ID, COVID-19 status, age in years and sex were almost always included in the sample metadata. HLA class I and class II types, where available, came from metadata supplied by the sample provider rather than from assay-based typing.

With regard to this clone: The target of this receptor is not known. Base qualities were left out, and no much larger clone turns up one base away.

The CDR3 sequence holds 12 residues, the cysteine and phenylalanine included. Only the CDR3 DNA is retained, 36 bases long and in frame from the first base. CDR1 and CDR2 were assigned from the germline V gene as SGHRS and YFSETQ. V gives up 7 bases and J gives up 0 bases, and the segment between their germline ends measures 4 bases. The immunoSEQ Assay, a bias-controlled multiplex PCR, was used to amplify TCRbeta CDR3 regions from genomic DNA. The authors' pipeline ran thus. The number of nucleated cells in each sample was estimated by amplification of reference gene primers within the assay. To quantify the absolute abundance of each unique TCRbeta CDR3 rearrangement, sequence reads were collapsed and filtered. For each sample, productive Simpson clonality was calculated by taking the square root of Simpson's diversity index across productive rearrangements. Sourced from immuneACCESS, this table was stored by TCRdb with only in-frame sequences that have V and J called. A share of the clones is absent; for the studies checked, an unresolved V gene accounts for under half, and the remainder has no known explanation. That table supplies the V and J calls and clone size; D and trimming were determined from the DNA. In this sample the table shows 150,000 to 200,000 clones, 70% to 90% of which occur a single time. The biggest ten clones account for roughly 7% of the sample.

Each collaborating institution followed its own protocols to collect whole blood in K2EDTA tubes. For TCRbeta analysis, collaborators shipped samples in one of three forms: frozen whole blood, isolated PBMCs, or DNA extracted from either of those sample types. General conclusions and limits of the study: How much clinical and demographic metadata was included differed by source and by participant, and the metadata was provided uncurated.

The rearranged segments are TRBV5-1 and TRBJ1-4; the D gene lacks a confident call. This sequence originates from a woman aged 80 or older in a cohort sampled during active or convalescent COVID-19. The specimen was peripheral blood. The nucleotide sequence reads TGCGCCAGCTCCTCAACTAATGAAAAACTGTTTTTT. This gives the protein CASSSTNEKLFF.